The text below deals with one TCR beta chain. The antigen is undetermined. Germline V gene lookup returns CDR1 SGHRS and CDR2 YFSETQ. V was cut by 0 bases and J by 11 bases, with 11 bases left in between. The length of the CDR3 is 12 residues. The data are from a study of T-cell reconstitution after alpha-beta-depleted transplantation in children. Study-wide results and limits: In some patients, recipient T cells and intrathymic progenitors surviving conditioning explained high day-60 diversity. In patients about two months after transplant, alpha-beta T cells reportedly arose from several hundred expanded graft clones.

Preparing the TCRbeta library involved the use of unique molecular identifiers. Each CDR3 protein is one row after TCRdb ran MiXCR on the PCR reads. The sample lists a few hundred thousand distinct CDR3 sequences; 27% were seen once. The chain uses TRBV5-1 and TRBJ1-1; D not resolved. The material sequenced was PBMCs, taken before TCRalphabeta/CD19-depleted stem cell transplant. The sequence derives from a boy in the first two years of life with Wiskott-Aldrich syndrome, due to receive a stem cell transplant. Here the CDR3 DNA reads TGCGCCAGCAGCTTGGAACCTCCTCGGGCTTTCTTT. It codes for CASSLEPPRAFF.